This note documents a single T cell receptor beta chain sequence. No antigen is known for it. The sample originates from a study of T-cell reconstitution after alpha-beta-depleted transplantation in children. General study results and limits: Newly produced T cells mostly accounted for T-cell counts and diversity one year post-transplant.

The CDR3 extends over 15 amino acids. Trimming removed 1 base at V and 1 base at J, with 10 bases between. Germline CDR1 SEHNR, CDR2 FQNEAQ (reference sequence). TCRbeta library construction was performed incorporating unique molecular identifiers. MiXCR was run by TCRdb on the PCR reads, yielding one entry per CDR3 protein. In the table there are 500,000 to 750,000 distinct CDR3 sequences, 13% of which are singletons. The chain recombines TRBV7-9 with TRBJ1-1; possibly TRBD1 for D (6 bases). The receptor comes from a male patient aged 5 to 17 who had a stem cell transplant for acute myeloid leukemia, so the T cells may come from the graft donor. Material: PBMCs, mostly from graft donor cells, obtained 360 days after TCRalphabeta/CD19-depleted stem cell transplant. The CDR3 is CASSLGYRENTEAFF. The CDR3 DNA is TGTGCCAGCAGCTTAGGCTACAGGGAGAACACTGAAGCTTTCTTT. Complete variable domain (other parts from reference TRBV7-9 and TRBJ1-1): DTGVSQNPRHKITKRGQNVTFRCDPISEHNRLYWYRQTLGQGPEFLTYFQNEAQLEKSRLLSDRFSAERPKGSFSTLEIQRTEQGDSAMYLCASSLGYRENTEAFFGQGTRLTVV.